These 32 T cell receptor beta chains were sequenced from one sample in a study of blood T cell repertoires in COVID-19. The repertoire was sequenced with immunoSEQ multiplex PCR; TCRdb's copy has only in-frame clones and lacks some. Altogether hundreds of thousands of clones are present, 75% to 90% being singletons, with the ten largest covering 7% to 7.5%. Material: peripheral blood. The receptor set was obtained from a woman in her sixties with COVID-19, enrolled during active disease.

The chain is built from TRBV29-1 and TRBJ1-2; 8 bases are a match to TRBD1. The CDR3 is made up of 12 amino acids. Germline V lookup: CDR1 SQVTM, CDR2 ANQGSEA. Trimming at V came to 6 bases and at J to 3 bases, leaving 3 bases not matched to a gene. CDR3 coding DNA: TGCAGCGTGGCGACAGGGGACTATGGCTACACCTTC. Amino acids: CSVATGDYGYTF.

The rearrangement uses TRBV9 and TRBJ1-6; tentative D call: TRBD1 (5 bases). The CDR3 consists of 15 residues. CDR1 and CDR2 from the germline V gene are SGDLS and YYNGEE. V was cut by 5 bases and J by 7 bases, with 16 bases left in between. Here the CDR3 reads CASREGAGKNSPLHF. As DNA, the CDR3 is TGTGCCAGCAGAGAAGGGGCAGGGAAGAATTCACCCCTCCACTTT.

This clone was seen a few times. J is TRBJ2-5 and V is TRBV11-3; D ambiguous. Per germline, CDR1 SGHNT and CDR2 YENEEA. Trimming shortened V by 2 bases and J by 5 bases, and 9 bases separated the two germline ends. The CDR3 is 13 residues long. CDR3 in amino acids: CASSLRIGETQYF. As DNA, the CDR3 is TGTGCCAGCAGCTTAAGGATCGGGGAGACCCAGTACTTC.

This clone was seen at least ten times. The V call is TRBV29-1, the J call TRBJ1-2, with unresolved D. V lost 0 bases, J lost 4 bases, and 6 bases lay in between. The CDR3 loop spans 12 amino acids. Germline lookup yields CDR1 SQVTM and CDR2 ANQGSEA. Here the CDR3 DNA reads TGCAGCGTTGAAGATCTCAGCTATGGCTACACCTTC. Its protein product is CSVEDLSYGYTF.

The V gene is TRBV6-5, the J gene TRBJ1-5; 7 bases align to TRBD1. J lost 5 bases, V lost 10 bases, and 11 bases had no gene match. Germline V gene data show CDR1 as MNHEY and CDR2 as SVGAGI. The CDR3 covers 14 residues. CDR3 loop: CATGTELWDQPQHF. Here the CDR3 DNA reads TGTGCCACAGGGACAGAGTTATGGGATCAGCCCCAGCATTTT.

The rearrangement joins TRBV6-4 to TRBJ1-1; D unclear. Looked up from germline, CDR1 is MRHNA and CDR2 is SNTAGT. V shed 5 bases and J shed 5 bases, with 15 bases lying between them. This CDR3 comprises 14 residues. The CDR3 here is CASSIDNPSTEAFF. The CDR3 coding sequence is TGTGCCAGCAGTATAGACAACCCGAGTACTGAAGCTTTCTTT.

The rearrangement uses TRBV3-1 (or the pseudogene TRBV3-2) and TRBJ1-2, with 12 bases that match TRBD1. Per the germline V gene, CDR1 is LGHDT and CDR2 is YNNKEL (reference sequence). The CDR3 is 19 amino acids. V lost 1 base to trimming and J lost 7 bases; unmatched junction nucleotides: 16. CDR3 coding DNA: TGTGCCAGCAGCCAAGCTGAAATGACCGGGACAGGGGGCGTATTTGGCTACACCTTC. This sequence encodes CASSQAEMTGTGGVFGYTF.

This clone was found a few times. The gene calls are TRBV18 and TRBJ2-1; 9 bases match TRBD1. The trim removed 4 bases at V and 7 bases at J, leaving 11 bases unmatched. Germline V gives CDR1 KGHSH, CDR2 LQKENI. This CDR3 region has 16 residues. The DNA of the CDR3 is TGTGCCAGCTCACTTCCGAGGACAGGGGAAGTGAATGAGCAGTTCTTC. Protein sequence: CASSLPRTGEVNEQFF.

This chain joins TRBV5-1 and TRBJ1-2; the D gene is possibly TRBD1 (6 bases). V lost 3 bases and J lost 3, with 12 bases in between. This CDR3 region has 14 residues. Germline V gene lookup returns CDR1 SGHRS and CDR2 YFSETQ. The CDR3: CASSSQGTDYGYTF. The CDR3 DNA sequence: TGCGCCAGCAGCTCGCAGGGGACGGACTATGGCTACACCTTC. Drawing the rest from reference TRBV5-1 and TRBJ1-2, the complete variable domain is KAGVTQTPRYLIKTRGQQVTLSCSPISGHRSVSWYQQTPGQGLQFLFEYFSETQRNKGNFPGRFSGRQFSNSRSEMNVSTLELGDSALYLCASSSQGTDYGYTFGSGTRLTVV.

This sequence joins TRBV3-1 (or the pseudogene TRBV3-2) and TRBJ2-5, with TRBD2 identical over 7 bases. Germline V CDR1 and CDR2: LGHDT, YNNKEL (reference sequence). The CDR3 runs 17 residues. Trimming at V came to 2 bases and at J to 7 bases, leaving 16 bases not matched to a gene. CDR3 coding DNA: TGTGCCAGCAGCCAATTCTCGAACGGGGACTACATAGGGACCCAGTACTTC. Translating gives CASSQFSNGDYIGTQYF.

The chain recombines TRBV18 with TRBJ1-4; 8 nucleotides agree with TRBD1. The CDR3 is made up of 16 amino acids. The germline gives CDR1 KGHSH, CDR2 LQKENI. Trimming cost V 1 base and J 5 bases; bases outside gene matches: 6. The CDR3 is CASSPRSTGVNEKLFF. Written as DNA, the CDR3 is TGTGCCAGCTCACCACGTTCGACAGGGGTAAATGAAAAACTGTTTTTT.

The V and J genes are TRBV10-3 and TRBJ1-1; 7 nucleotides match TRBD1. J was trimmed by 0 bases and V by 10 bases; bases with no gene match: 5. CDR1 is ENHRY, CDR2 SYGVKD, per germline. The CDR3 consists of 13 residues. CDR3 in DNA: TGTGCCACCACGGGGACAGTGAACACTGAAGCTTTCTTT. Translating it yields CATTGTVNTEAFF.

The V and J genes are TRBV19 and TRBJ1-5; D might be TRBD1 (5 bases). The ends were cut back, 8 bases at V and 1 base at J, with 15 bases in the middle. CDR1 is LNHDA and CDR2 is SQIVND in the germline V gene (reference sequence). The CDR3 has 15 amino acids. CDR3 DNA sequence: TGTGCCAGTTCCTCGGGACTTTGGAGCAATCAGCCCCAGCATTTT. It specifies CASSSGLWSNQPQHF.

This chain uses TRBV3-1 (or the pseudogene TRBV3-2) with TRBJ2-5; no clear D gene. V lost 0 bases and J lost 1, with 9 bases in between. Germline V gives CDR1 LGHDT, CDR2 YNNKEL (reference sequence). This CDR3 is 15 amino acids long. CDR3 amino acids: CASSQDQIPQETQYF. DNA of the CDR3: TGTGCCAGCAGCCAAGATCAGATTCCCCAAGAGACCCAGTACTTC.

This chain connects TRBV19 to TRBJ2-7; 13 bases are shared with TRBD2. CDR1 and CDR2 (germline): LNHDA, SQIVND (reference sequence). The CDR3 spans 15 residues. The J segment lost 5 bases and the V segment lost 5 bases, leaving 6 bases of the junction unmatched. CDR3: CASSEGTSGEHEQYF. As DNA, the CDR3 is TGTGCCAGTAGTGAGGGGACTAGCGGGGAACACGAGCAGTACTTC.

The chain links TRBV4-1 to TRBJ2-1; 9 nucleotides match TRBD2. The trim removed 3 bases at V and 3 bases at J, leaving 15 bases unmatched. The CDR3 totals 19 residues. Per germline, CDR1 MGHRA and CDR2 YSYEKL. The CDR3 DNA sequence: TGCGCCAGCAGCCATAATTTGAAGGGCGGGGGGGCTGGCTACAATGAGCAGTTCTTC. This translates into CASSHNLKGGGAGYNEQFF.

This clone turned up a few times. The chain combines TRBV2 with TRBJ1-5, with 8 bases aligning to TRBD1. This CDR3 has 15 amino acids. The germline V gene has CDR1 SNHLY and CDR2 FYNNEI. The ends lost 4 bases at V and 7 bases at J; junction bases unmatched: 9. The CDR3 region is CASSARTGNGQPQHF. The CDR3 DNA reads TGTGCCAGCAGTGCCCGGACAGGGAATGGCCAGCCCCAGCATTTT. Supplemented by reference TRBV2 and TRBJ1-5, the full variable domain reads EPEVTQTPSHQVTQMGQEVILRCVPISNHLYFYWYRQILGQKVEFLVSFYNNEISEKSEIFDDQFSVERPDGSNFTLKIRSTKLEDSAMYFCASSARTGNGQPQHFGDGTRLSIL.

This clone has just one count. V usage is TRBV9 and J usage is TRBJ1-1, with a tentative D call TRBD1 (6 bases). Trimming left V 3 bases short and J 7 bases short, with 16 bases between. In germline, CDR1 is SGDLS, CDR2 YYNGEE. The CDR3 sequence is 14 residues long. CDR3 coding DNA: TGTGCCAGCAGCGCTGGGGGGCGGGAGTTTGAAGCTTTCTTT. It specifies CASSAGGREFEAFF. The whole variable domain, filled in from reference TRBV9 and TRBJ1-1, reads DSGVTQTPKHLITATGQRVTLRCSPRSGDLSVYWYQQSLDQGLQFLIQYYNGEERAKGNILERFSAQQFPDLHSELNLSSLELGDSALYFCASSAGGREFEAFFGQGTRLTVV.

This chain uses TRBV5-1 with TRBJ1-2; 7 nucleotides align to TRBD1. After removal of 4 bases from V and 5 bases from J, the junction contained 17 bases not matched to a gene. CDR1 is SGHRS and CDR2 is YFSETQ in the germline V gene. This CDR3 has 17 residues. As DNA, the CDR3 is TGCGCCAGCAGCAGGTTAAATGACGACAGGGCGGTATATGGCTACACCTTC. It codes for CASSRLNDDRAVYGYTF. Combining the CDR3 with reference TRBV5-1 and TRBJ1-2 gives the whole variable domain KAGVTQTPRYLIKTRGQQVTLSCSPISGHRSVSWYQQTPGQGLQFLFEYFSETQRNKGNFPGRFSGRQFSNSRSEMNVSTLELGDSALYLCASSRLNDDRAVYGYTFGSGTRLTVV.

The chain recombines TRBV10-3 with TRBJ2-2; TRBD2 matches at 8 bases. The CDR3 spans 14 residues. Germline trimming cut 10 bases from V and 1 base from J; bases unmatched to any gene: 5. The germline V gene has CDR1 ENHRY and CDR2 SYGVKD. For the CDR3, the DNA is TGTGCCACTCGGGGGGGACAGAACACCGGGGAGCTGTTTTTT. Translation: CATRGGQNTGELFF.

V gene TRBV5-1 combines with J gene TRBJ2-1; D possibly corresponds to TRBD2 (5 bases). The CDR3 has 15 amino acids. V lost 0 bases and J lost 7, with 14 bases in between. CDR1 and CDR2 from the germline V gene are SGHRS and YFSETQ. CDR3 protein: CASSLAPRETNEQFF. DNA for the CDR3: TGCGCCAGCAGCTTGGCACCAAGGGAGACGAATGAGCAGTTCTTC. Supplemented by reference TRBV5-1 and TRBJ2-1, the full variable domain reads KAGVTQTPRYLIKTRGQQVTLSCSPISGHRSVSWYQQTPGQGLQFLFEYFSETQRNKGNFPGRFSGRQFSNSRSEMNVSTLELGDSALYLCASSLAPRETNEQFFGPGTRLTVL.

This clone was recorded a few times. CDR3 region: CASSPPRVGSLYGYTF. The CDR3 DNA follows: TGTGCCAGCTCACCACCCAGGGTGGGGTCTCTTTATGGCTACACCTTC. The gene calls are TRBV18 and TRBJ1-2, with a weak D call TRBD1 (5 bases). CDR3 length equals 16 residues. The V gene's germline CDR1 is KGHSH and CDR2 LQKENI. V was cut by 0 bases and J by 5 bases, with 16 bases left in between.

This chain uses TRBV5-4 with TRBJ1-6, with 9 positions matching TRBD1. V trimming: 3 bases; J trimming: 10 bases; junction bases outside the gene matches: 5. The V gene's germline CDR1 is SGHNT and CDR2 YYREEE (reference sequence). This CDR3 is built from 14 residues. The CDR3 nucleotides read TGTGCCAGCAGCTCGGACAGGGGACAATCACCCCTCCACTTT. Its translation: CASSSDRGQSPLHF.

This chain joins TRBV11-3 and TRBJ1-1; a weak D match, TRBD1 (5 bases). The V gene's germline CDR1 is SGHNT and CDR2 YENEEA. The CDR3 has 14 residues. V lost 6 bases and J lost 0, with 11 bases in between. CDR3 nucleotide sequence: TGTGCCAGCAGGGATAGACAGATGAACACTGAAGCTTTCTTT. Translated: CASRDRQMNTEAFF.

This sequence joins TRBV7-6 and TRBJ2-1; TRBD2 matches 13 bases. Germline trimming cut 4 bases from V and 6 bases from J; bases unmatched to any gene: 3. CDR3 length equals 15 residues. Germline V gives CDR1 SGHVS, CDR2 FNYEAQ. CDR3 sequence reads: CASSSGTSGANEQFF. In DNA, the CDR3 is TGTGCCAGCAGCTCGGGGACTAGCGGGGCCAATGAGCAGTTCTTC.

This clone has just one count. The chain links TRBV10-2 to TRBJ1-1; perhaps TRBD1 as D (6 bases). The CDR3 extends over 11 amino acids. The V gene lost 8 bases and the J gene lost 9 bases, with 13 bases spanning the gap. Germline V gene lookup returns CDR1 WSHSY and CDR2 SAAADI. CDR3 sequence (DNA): TGCGCCAGCTCCAGGGGAACACAAGCTTTCTTT. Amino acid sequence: CASSRGTQAFF.

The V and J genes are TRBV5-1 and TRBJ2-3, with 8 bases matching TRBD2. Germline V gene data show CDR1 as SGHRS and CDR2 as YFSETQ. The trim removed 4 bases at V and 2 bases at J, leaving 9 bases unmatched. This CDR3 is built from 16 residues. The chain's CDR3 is CASSLGRGGYTDTQYF. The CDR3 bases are TGCGCCAGCAGCCTCGGCCGGGGGGGCTACACAGATACGCAGTATTTT.

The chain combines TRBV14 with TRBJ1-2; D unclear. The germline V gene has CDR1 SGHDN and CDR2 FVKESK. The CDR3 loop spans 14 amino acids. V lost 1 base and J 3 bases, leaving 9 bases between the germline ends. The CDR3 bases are TGTGCCAGCAGCCAAGGGCTTCTTTACTATGGCTACACCTTC. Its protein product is CASSQGLLYYGYTF.

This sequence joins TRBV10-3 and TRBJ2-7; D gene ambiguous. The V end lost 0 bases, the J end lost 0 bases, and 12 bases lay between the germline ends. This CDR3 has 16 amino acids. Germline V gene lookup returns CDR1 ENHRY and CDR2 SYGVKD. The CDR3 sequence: CAISESPTTLSYEQYF. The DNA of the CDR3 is TGTGCCATCAGTGAGTCGCCGACAACCCTCTCCTACGAGCAGTACTTC.

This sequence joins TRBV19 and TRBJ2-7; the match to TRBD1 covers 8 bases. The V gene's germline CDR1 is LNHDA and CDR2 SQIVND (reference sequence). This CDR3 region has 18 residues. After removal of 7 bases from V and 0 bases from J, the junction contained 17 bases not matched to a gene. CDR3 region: CASTLHPPGQGPSYEQYF. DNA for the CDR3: TGTGCCAGTACCCTACACCCGCCCGGACAGGGACCCTCCTACGAGCAGTACTTC.

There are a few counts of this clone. As DNA, the CDR3 is TGTGCCAGCAGCCCCACCGGGGGTAGCGGGGGCACAGATACGCAGTATTTT. This translates into CASSPTGGSGGTDTQYF. The V call is TRBV9, the J call TRBJ2-3, with 8 nucleotides matching TRBD2. The V segment lost 4 bases and the J segment 1 base; nucleotides outside the gene matches: 11. This CDR3 has 17 amino acids. CDR1 and CDR2 from the germline V gene are SGDLS and YYNGEE.

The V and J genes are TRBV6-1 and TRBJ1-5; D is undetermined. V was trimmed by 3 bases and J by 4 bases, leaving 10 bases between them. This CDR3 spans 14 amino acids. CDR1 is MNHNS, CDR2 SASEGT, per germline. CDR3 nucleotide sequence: TGTGCCAGCAGTGAGAGGGAGGGTAATCAGCCCCAGCATTTT. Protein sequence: CASSEREGNQPQHF.